This T cell receptor (beta chain) emerged from a study of blood T cell repertoires in COVID-19. Across the whole study: PBMCs, B-cell-depleted T cells, or T cells were the source of the cDNA or gDNA that made up the material.

As originally analysed: Reference gene primers were amplified, and this amplification served to estimate nucleated cell counts. The protocol was immunoSEQ multiplex PCR, while the TCRdb copy is restricted to in-frame clones and leaves out a portion. The V and J calls and the clone size are those of that table, but D and trimming were determined from the DNA. Of about 50,000 clones detected, around 86% appear once; the ten largest clones hold 6.5%. Germline V lookup: CDR1 SNHLY, CDR2 FYNNEI. After removal of 6 bases from V and 8 bases from J, the junction contained 3 bases not matched to a gene. This CDR3 spans 11 amino acids.

The source material was peripheral blood. The origin of this receptor is a man aged 50 to 59 with active COVID-19. The V and J genes are TRBV2 and TRBJ1-1, with TRBD1 matching over 7 bases. The CDR3 DNA is TGTGCCAGCAGGGAGGACAGGGAAGCTTTCTTT. Amino acids: CASREDREAFF. The full variable domain, its missing parts supplied by reference TRBV2 and TRBJ1-1, is EPEVTQTPSHQVTQMGQEVILRCVPISNHLYFYWYRQILGQKVEFLVSFYNNEISEKSEIFDDQFSVERPDGSNFTLKIRSTKLEDSAMYFCASREDREAFFGQGTRLTVV.